This TCR beta chain was observed in a study of metastatic and nonmetastatic thyroid tumors. Turning to the study itself: Across blood and tumor or nodule tissue, repertoires from malignant and benign thyroid patients were compared with one another.

The V and J ends lost 5 bases and 0 bases respectively, with 7 bases between them. The length of the CDR3 is 13 residues. Germline V CDR1 and CDR2: SGHTA, FQGTGA. General study points: Benign nodules were reported to have significantly lower TCR beta diversity than malignant thyroid tumors, in blood and tumor.

In the original processing: Differences in CDR3 between clinicopathological groups were drawn on to build a classifier intended to discriminate distant-metastatic papillary thyroid cancer patients. TCRdb re-analyzed the PCR reads through MiXCR. What appears here as the V and J calls and clone size reflects TCRdb's work, not the paper's. This sample carries almost 15,000 clones, 25% to 35% of them seen once, and the ten largest clones take 45% to 55%. This clone was recorded many times. The antigen is not known. No treatment of any kind had been given to any patient before thyroid surgery. The sample comprised tumor tissue. This TCR was sampled from a male donor with papillary thyroid cancer or a benign thyroid nodule (not recorded which). Some clones in this sample may be carry-over from other donors' samples. The V and J genes are TRBV7-3 and TRBJ2-5; maybe TRBD1 (6 bases). The CDR3 nucleotides read TGTGCCAGCAGCCAGGGGAACCAAGAGACCCAGTACTTC. Translating gives CASSQGNQETQYF.